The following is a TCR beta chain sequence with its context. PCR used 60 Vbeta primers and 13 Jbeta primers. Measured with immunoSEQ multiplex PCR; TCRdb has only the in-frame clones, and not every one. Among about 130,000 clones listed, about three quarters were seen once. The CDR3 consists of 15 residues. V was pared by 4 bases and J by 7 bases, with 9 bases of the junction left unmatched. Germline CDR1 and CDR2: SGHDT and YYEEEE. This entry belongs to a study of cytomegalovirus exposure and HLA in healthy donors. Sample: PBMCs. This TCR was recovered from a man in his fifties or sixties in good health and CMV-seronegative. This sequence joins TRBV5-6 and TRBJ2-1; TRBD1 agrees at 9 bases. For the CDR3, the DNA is TGTGCCAGCAGCCTCCCCGGGACAGGGCTTAATGAGCAGTTCTTC. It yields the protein CASSLPGTGLNEQFF.